The clone carrying this TCR beta chain appeared a few times. No antigen is known for it. Expressed TCRB transcripts were sequenced because the isolated RNA had all been reverse transcribed beforehand. Assay: immunoSEQ multiplex PCR; the TCRdb copy retains only in-frame clones and omits some. This sample yields hundreds of thousands of clones, of which 11% are seen a single time; roughly 0.017% belongs to the top ten. This sample is drawn from a study of beta chain features in type 1 diabetes. The CDR3 contains 12 residues. From germline, CDR1 is GTSNPN and CDR2 SVGIG (reference sequence). Trimming removed 8 bases at V and 0 bases at J, with 10 bases between. Study findings and constraints: cDNA-based sequencing might over-represent cells highly expressing TCR. For TCRB rearrangement, an influence of HLA type remained unresolved here. Type 1 diabetes patients had moderately but significantly shorter TCRB CDR3s in all four CD4+ subsets. Patients' naive, central memory and Treg TCRB repertoires seemed closer to one another than those of healthy donors.

The sequence was obtained from a man aged 25 to 40 with type 1 diabetes. The chain combines TRBV30 with TRBJ2-5, with D perhaps matching TRBD1 (6 bases). The sample consisted of naive CD4+ T cells from blood. This CDR3 is CAGQGYQETQYF. In DNA form, the CDR3 reads TGTGCCGGCCAGGGGTACCAAGAGACCCAGTACTTC.